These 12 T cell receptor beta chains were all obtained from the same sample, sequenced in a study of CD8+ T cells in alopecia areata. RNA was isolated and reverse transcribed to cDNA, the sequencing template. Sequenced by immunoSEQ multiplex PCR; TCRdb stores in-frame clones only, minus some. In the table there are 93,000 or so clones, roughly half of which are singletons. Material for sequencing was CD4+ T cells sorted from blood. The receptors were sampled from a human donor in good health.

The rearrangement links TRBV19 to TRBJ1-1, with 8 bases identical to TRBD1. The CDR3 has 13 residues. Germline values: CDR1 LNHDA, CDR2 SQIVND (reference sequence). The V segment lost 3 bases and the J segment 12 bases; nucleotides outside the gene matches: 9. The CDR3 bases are TGTGCCAGTAGTATCCAGGGGGCACAGTTACCTTTCTTT. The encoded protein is CASSIQGAQLPFF. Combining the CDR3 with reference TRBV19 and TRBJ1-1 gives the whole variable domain DGGITQSPKYLFRKEGQNVTLSCEQNLNHDAMYWYRQDPGQGLRLIYYSQIVNDFQKGDIAEGYSVSREKKESFPLTVTSAQKNPTAFYLCASSIQGAQLPFFGQGTRLTVV.

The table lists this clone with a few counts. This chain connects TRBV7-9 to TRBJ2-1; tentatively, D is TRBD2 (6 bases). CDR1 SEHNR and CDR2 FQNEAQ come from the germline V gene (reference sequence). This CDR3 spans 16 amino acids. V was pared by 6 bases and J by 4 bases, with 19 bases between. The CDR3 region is CASRPLGGGDYNEQFF. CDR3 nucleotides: TGTGCCAGCAGGCCTCTCGGAGGAGGGGATTACAATGAGCAGTTCTTC. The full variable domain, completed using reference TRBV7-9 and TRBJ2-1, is DTGVSQNPRHKITKRGQNVTFRCDPISEHNRLYWYRQTLGQGPEFLTYFQNEAQLEKSRLLSDRFSAERPKGSFSTLEIQRTEQGDSAMYLCASRPLGGGDYNEQFFGPGTRLTVL.

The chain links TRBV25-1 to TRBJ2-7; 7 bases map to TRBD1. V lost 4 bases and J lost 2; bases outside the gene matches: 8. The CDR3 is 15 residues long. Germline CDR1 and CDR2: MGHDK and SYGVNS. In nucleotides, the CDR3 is TGTGCCAGCAGTGGGCCCCCTACAGGGGCCTACGAGCAGTACTTC. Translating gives CASSGPPTGAYEQYF.

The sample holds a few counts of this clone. The CDR3 is CASSPQPSGANVLTF. Written as DNA, the CDR3 is TGTGCCAGCAGTCCACAGCCCTCTGGGGCCAACGTCCTGACTTTC. The rearrangement uses TRBV28 and TRBJ2-6; no definite D call. Germline values: CDR1 MDHEN, CDR2 SYDVKM. V was shortened by 5 bases and J by 0 bases, with 8 bases between the two germline ends. The CDR3 contains 15 residues. Using reference TRBV28 and TRBJ2-6 for the parts outside the CDR3, the full variable domain is DVKVTQSSRYLVKRTGEKVFLECVQDMDHENMFWYRQDPGLGLRLIYFSYDVKMKEKGDIPEGYSVSREKKERFSLILESASTNQTSMYLCASSPQPSGANVLTFGAGSRLTVL.

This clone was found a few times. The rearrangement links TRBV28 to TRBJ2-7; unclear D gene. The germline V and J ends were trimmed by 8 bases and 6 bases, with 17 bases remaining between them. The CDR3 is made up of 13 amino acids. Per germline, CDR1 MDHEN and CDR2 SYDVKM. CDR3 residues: CASVGPENLEQYF. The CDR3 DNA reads TGTGCCAGCGTAGGGCCCGAGAACCTCGAGCAGTACTTC. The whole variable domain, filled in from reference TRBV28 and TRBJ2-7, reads DVKVTQSSRYLVKRTGEKVFLECVQDMDHENMFWYRQDPGLGLRLIYFSYDVKMKEKGDIPEGYSVSREKKERFSLILESASTNQTSMYLCASVGPENLEQYFGPGTRLTVT.

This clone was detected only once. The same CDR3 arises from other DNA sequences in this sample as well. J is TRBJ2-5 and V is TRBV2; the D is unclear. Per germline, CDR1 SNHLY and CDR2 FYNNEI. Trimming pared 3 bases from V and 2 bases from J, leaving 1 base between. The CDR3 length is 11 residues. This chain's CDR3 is CASSEQETQYF. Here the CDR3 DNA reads TGTGCCAGCAGTGAGCAAGAGACCCAGTACTTC.

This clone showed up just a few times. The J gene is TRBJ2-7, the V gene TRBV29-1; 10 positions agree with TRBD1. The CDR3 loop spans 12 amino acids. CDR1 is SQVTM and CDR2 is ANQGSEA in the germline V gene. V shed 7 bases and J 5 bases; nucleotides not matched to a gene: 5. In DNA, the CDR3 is TGCAGCGGCCGGGACAGGGGTAACGAGCAGTACTTC. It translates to CSGRDRGNEQYF.

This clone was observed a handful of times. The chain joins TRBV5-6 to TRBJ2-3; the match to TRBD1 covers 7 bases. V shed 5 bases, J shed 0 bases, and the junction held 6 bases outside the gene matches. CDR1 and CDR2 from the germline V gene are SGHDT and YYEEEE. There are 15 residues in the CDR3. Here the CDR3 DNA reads TGTGCCAGCAGGCACAGGGGCGCTAGCACAGATACGCAGTATTTT. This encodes CASRHRGASTDTQYF.

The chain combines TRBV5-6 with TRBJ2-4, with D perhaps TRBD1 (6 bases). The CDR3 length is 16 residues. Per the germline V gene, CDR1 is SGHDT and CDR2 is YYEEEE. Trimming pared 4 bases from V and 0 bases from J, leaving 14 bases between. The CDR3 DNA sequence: TGTGCCAGCAGCCTCGGGACAAACGAAGCCAAAAACATTCAGTACTTC. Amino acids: CASSLGTNEAKNIQYF.

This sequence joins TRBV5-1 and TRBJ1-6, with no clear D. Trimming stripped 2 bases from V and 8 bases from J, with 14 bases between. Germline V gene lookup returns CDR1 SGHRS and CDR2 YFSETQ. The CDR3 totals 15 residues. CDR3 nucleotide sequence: TGCGCCAGCAGCTTATCCAACCGAGGATATTCACCCCTCCACTTT. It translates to CASSLSNRGYSPLHF.

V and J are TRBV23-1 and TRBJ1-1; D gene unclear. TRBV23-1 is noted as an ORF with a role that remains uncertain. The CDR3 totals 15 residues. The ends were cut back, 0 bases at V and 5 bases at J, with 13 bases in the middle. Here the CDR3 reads CASSQSGLMGTEAFF. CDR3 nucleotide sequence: TGCGCCAGCAGTCAATCAGGACTTATGGGGACTGAAGCTTTCTTT.

The CDR3 spells CASSHFGTNRNQPQHF. CDR3 sequence (DNA): TGTGCCAGCAGCCATTTCGGTACGAATCGCAATCAGCCCCAGCATTTT. The rearrangement links TRBV4-2 to TRBJ1-5, with D unresolved. Trimming shortened V by 3 bases and J by 2 bases, and 14 bases separated the two germline ends. Germline V lookup: CDR1 LGHNA, CDR2 YNFKEQ. The CDR3 consists of 16 residues.